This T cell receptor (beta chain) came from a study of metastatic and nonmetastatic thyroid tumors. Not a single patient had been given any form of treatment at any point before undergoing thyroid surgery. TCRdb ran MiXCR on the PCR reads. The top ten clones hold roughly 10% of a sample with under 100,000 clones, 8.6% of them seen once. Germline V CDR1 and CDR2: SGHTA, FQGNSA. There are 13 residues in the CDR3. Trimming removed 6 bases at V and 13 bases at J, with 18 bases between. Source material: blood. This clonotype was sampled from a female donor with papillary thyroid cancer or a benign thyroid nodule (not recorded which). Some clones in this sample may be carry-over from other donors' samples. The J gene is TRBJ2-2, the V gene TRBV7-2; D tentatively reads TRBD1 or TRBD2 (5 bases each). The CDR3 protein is CASRSSGRWGLFF. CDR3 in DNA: TGTGCCAGCAGGAGTTCGGGACGGTGGGGGCTGTTTTTT.